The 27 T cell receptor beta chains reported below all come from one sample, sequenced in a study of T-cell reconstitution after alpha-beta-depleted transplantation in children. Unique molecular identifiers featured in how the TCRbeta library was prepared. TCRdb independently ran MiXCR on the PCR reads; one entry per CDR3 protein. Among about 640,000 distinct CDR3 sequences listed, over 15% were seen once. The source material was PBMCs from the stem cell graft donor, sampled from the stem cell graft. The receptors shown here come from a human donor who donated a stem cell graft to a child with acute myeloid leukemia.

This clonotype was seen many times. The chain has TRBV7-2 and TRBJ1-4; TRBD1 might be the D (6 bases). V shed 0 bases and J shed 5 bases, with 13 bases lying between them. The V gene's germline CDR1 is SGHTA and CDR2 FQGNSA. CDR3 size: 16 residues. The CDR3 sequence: CASSLAWGAVNEKLFF. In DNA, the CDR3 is TGTGCCAGCAGCTTAGCGTGGGGGGCGGTCAATGAAAAACTGTTTTTT.

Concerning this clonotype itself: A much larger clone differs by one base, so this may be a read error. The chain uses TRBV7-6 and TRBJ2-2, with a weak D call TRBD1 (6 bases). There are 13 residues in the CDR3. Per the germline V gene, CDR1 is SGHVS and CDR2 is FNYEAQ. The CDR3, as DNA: TGTGCCAGCAGCCCACCAGGGCCAGGGGAGCTGGTTTTT. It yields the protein CASSPPGPGELVF.

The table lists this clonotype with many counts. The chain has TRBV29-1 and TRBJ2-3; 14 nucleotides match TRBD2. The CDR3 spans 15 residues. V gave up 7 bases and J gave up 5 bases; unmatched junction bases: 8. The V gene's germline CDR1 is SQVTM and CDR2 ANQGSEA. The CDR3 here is CSARGLAGGLDTQYF. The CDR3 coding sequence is TGCAGCGCAAGAGGACTAGCGGGGGGTTTAGATACGCAGTATTTT.

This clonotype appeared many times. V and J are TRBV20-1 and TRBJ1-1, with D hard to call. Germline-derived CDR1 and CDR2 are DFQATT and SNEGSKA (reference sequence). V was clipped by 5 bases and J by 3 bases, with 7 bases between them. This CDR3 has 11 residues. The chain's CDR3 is CSAGRDTEAFF. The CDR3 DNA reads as TGCAGTGCTGGCAGAGACACTGAAGCTTTCTTT.

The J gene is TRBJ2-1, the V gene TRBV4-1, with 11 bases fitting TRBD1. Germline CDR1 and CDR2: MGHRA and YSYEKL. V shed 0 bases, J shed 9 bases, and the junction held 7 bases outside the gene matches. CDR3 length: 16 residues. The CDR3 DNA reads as TGCGCCAGCAGCCAAGATCGCGGGACAGGGGGAATTGAGCAGTTCTTC. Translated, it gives CASSQDRGTGGIEQFF.

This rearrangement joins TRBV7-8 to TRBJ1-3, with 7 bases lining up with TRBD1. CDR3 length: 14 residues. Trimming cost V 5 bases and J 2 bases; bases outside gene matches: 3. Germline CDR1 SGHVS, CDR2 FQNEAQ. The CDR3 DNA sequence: TGTGCCAGCAGCAATACAGGGGCTGGAAACACCATATATTTT. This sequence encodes CASSNTGAGNTIYF.

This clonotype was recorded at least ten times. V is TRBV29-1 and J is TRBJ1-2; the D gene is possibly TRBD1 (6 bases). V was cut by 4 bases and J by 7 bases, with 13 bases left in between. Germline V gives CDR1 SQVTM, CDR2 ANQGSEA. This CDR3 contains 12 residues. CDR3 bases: TGCAGCGTTGTGGAGGGGGACTTTGGCTACACCTTC. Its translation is CSVVEGDFGYTF.

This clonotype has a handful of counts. CDR3 DNA sequence: TGTGCCATCAGGCCTGGGGATGGCCTAGGCGATGAAAAACTGTTTTTT. Protein sequence: CAIRPGDGLGDEKLFF. The chain is built from TRBV10-3 and TRBJ1-4, with D unclear. The CDR3 sequence is 16 residues long. Trimming cost V 6 bases and J 6 bases, with 20 bases left between them. CDR1 and CDR2 from the germline V gene are ENHRY and SYGVKD.

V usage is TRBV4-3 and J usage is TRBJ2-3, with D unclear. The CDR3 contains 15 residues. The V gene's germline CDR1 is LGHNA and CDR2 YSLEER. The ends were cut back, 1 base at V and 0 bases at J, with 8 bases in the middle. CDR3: CASSQGGRSTDTQYF. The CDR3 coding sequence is TGCGCCAGCAGCCAAGGTGGGCGAAGCACAGATACGCAGTATTTT.

CDR3 loop: CASSQNPSGTSSNEQFF. The CDR3 nucleotides read TGCGCCAGCAGCCAAAACCCCTCCGGGACTAGCAGCAATGAGCAGTTCTTC. The chain recombines TRBV4-3 with TRBJ2-1; 9 bases agree with TRBD2. Trimming removed 2 bases from V and 6 bases from J; junction bases left unmatched: 11. The CDR3 has 17 residues. The germline V gene has CDR1 LGHNA and CDR2 YSLEER.

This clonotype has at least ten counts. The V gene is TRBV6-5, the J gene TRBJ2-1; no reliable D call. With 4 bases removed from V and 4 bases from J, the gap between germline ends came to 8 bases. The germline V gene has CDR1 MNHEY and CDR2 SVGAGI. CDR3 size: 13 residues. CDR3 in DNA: TGTGCCAGCAGTTCCCTAGGTTACAATGAGCAGTTCTTC. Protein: CASSSLGYNEQFF.

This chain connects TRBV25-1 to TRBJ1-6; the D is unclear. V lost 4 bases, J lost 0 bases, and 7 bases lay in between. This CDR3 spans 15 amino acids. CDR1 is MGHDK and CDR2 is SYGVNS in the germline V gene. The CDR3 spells CASSGGSSYNSPLHF. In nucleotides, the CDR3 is TGTGCCAGCAGTGGAGGAAGCTCCTATAATTCACCCCTCCACTTT.

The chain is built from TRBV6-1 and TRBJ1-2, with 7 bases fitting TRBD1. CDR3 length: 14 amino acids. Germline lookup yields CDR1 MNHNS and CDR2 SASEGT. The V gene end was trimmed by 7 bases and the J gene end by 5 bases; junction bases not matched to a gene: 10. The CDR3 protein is CASTPLGQVYGYTF. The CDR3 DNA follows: TGTGCCAGCACCCCGCTCGGACAGGTTTATGGCTACACCTTC.

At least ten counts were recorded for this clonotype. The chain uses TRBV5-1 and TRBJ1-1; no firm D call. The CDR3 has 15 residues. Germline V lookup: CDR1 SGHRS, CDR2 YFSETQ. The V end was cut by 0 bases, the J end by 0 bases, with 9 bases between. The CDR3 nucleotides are TGCGCCAGCAGCTTGGACAGCCCTATGAACACTGAAGCTTTCTTT. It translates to CASSLDSPMNTEAFF.

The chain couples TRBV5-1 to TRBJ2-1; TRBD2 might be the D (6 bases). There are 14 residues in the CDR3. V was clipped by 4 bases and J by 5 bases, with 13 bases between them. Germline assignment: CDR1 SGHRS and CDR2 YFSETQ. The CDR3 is CASSPGLLNNEQFF. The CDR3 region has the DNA TGCGCCAGCAGCCCCGGACTACTTAACAATGAGCAGTTCTTC.

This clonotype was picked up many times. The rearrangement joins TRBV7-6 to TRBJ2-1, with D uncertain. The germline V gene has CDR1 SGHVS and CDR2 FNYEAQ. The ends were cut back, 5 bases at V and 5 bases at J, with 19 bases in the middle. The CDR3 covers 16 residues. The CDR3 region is CASSRLGLVRDNEQFF. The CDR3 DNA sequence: TGTGCCAGCAGCCGTTTAGGTTTGGTACGAGACAATGAGCAGTTCTTC.

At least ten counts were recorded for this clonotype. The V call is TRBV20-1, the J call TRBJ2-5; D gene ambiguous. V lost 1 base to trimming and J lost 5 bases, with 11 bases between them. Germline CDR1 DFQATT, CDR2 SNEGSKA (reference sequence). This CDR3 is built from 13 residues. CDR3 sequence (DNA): TGCAGTGCTAGAGTACCAGGTCGTGAGACCCAGTACTTC. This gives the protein CSARVPGRETQYF.

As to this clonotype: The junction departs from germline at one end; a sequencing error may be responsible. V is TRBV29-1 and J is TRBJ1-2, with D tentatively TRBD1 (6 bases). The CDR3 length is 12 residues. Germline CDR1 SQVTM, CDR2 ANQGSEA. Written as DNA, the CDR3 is TGCAGCGCTAGCGGACAGAACTATGGCTACAACTTC. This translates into CSASGQNYGYNF.

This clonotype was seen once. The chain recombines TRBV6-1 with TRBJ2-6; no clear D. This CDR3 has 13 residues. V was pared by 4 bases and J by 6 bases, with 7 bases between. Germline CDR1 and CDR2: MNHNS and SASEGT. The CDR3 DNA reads TGTGCCAGCAGTGGGCGCTCGGCCAACGTCCTGACTTTC. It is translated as CASSGRSANVLTF.

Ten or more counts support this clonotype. The CDR3 spells CSVDRGESSYEQYV. Written as DNA, the CDR3 is TGCAGCGTTGATAGGGGTGAAAGCTCCTACGAGCAGTACGTC. This chain connects TRBV29-1 to TRBJ2-7, with a weak D call TRBD1 (5 bases). The CDR3 has 14 residues. Trimming stripped 3 bases from V and 0 bases from J, with 12 bases between. Germline CDR1 and CDR2: SQVTM and ANQGSEA.

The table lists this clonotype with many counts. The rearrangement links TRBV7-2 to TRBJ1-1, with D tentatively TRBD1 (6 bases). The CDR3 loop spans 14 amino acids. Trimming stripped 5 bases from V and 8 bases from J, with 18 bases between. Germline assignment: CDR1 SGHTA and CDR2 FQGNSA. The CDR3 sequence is CASSEKAGQPEAFF. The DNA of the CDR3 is TGTGCCAGCAGCGAAAAGGCAGGACAGCCCGAAGCTTTCTTT.

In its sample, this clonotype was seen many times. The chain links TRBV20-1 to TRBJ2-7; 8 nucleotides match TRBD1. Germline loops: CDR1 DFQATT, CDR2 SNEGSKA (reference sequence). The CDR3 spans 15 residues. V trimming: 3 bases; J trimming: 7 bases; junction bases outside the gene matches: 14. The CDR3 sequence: CSASYGQGNFLEQYF. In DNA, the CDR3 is TGCAGTGCTAGCTACGGACAGGGAAATTTCTTAGAGCAGTACTTC.

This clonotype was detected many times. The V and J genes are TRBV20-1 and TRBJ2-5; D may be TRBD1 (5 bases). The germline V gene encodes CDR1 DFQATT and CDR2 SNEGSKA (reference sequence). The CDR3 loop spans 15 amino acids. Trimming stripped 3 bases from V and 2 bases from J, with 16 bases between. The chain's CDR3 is CSASVPGIMQETQYF. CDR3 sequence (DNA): TGCAGTGCTAGTGTCCCAGGGATTATGCAAGAGACCCAGTACTTC.

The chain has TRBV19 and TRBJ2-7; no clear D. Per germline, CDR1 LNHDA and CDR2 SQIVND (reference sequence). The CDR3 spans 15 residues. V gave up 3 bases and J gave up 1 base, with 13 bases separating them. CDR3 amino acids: CASSISETTSYEQYF. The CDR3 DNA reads TGTGCCAGTAGTATCTCAGAAACAACATCCTACGAGCAGTACTTC.

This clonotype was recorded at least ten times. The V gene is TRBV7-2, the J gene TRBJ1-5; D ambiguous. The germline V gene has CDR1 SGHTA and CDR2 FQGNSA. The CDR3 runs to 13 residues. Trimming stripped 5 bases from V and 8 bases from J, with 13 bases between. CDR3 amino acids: CASSPQTGKPQHF. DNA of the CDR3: TGTGCCAGCAGCCCCCAGACGGGTAAGCCCCAGCATTTT.

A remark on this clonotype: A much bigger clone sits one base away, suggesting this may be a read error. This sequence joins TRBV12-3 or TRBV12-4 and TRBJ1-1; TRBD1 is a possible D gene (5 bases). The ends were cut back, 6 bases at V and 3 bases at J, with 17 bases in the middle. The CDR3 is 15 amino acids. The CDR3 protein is CASSPGTPTYTEAFF. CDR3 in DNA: TGTGCCAGCAGCCCCGGGACCCCTACTTACACTGAAGCTTTCTTT.

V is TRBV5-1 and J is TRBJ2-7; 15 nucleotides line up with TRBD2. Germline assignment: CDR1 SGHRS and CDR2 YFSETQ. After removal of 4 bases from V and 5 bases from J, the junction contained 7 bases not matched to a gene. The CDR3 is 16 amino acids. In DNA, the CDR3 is TGCGCCAGCAGCGGGGGACTAGCGGGGGGTAGAGACGAGCAGTACTTC. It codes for CASSGGLAGGRDEQYF.